Each of the 10 T cell receptor beta chains below was sequenced from the same sample in a study of cytomegalovirus exposure and HLA in healthy donors. PCR involved 60 Vbeta and 13 Jbeta primers. Produced via immunoSEQ multiplex PCR; TCRdb's table is partial and in-frame only. Among under 35,000 clones listed, roughly 44% were seen once. Sample: PBMCs. All receptors come from a woman aged 45-65 years in good health and CMV-seronegative.

The chain uses TRBV2 and TRBJ1-4; TRBD1 matches 7 bases. After removal of 2 bases from V and 8 bases from J, the junction contained 11 bases not matched to a gene. Germline CDR1 reads SNHLY; CDR2 reads FYNNEI. The CDR3 has 16 residues. The CDR3, as DNA: TGTGCCAGCAGTGAAAGGGTCGACAGGGTCAGAGAAAAACTGTTTTTT. It specifies CASSERVDRVREKLFF. The full variable domain, with the rest looked up from reference TRBV2 and TRBJ1-4, is EPEVTQTPSHQVTQMGQEVILRCVPISNHLYFYWYRQILGQKVEFLVSFYNNEISEKSEIFDDQFSVERPDGSNFTLKIRSTKLEDSAMYFCASSERVDRVREKLFFGSGTQLSVL.

The rearrangement uses TRBV19 and TRBJ2-5; weak D call: TRBD2 (5 bases). This CDR3 has 11 residues. Looked up from germline, CDR1 is LNHDA and CDR2 is SQIVND (reference sequence). Trimming shortened V by 8 bases and J by 4 bases, and 8 bases separated the two germline ends. The CDR3 loop reads CASSEGETQYF. The CDR3 DNA is TGTGCCAGTTCCGAGGGAGAGACCCAGTACTTC.

This rearrangement joins TRBV29-1 to TRBJ2-2, with D perhaps TRBD1 (6 bases). Looked up from germline, CDR1 is SQVTM and CDR2 is ANQGSEA. The CDR3 sequence is 15 residues long. Trimming left V 7 bases short and J 1 base short, with 16 bases between. Here the CDR3 DNA reads TGCAGCGCAAGCCTCGGGACAATGAACACCGGGGAGCTGTTTTTT. Its protein is CSASLGTMNTGELFF.

V and J are TRBV5-5 and TRBJ1-5; no definite D call. V was pared by 0 bases and J by 4 bases, with 8 bases between. CDR3 length: 14 residues. CDR1 SGHKS and CDR2 YYEKEE come from the germline V gene (reference sequence). The CDR3 bases are TGTGCCAGCAGCTTGGCAACGGGGAATCAGCCCCAGCATTTT. This translates into CASSLATGNQPQHF.

This clone was counted a few times. The chain recombines TRBV10-3 with TRBJ2-2, with D tentatively TRBD1 (6 bases). The CDR3 is 14 residues long. V gave up 6 bases and J gave up 4 bases, with 12 bases separating them. Germline V gene sequence: CDR1 ENHRY, CDR2 SYGVKD. The CDR3 nucleotides are TGTGCCATCAGGGACCGGGACACCACCGGGGAGCTGTTTTTT. Its protein product is CAIRDRDTTGELFF.

V gene TRBV10-3 combines with J gene TRBJ1-5; tentative D call: TRBD1 (5 bases). The CDR3 length is 14 residues. Trimming took off 4 bases at V and 3 bases at J, with 10 bases between the two ends. In germline, CDR1 is ENHRY, CDR2 SYGVKD. The CDR3 is CAISAGQDNQPQHF. The CDR3 nucleotides are TGTGCCATCAGTGCCGGACAAGACAATCAGCCCCAGCATTTT.

This clone has a handful of counts. V and J are TRBV6-1 and TRBJ1-6; perhaps TRBD1 as D (5 bases). Trimming shortened V by 4 bases and J by 7 bases, and 14 bases separated the two germline ends. This CDR3 is 15 amino acids long. Looked up from germline, CDR1 is MNHNS and CDR2 is SASEGT. The CDR3 is CASSVQGSLNSPLHF. In DNA form, the CDR3 reads TGTGCCAGCAGTGTTCAGGGTTCGCTGAATTCACCCCTCCACTTT.

The chain is built from TRBV10-3 and TRBJ1-2; tentatively, D is TRBD1 (5 bases). CDR1 and CDR2 (germline): ENHRY, SYGVKD. This CDR3 contains 13 residues. Trimming took 10 bases from V and 0 from J, leaving 12 bases between them. CDR3 sequence reads: CATSGHTNYGYTF. Here the CDR3 DNA reads TGTGCCACCTCCGGACATACTAACTATGGCTACACCTTC.

This chain connects TRBV27 to TRBJ1-1, with a tentative D call TRBD1 (6 bases). Germline lookup yields CDR1 MNHEY and CDR2 SMNVEV (reference sequence). CDR3 length: 19 amino acids. Trimming removed 3 bases from V and 1 base from J, with 24 bases in between. CDR3 sequence: CASSFSAQRPGATNTEAFF. CDR3 DNA: TGTGCCAGCAGTTTTAGTGCCCAAAGGCCAGGGGCTACGAACACTGAAGCTTTCTTT.

This clone was recorded a few times. The J gene is TRBJ1-1, the V gene TRBV28; unclear D gene. Trimming stripped 7 bases from V and 0 bases from J, with 9 bases between. The CDR3 is 13 amino acids. CDR1 MDHEN and CDR2 SYDVKM come from the germline V gene. CDR3 coding DNA: TGTGCCAGCAATGGCCCGCTGAACACTGAAGCTTTCTTT. This translates into CASNGPLNTEAFF.